This T cell receptor (beta chain) was observed in a study of CD8 T cells in ankylosing spondylitis. Points from the study as a whole: The study identified a TCR beta motif of eight highly homologous variants that appeared characteristic of ankylosing spondylitis blood.

This clonotype was counted many times. Antigen specificity is unknown. The authors made TCR beta libraries by quantitative 5'-RACE with molecular barcodes. MiXCR, run by TCRdb on the 5' RACE reads, gives a single entry per CDR3 protein. The sample yields some 87,000 distinct CDR3 sequences, around 9.4% seen once. The clonotype comes from a male donor with ankylosing spondylitis or in good health (not recorded which). Material: blood, either unsorted or a sorted T cell fraction (not recorded which).

CDR3 region: CSAIALAKNIQYF. CDR3 sequence (DNA): TGCAGTGCTATAGCCCTGGCCAAAAACATTCAGTACTTC. J is TRBJ2-4 and V is TRBV20-1; D remains ambiguous. Germline CDR1 DFQATT, CDR2 SNEGSKA (reference sequence). This CDR3 region has 13 residues. V was trimmed by 4 bases and J by 1 base, leaving 8 bases between them.